This T cell receptor beta chain was recovered during a study of patients and donors after allogeneic stem cell transplantation (dated by TCRdb to the early 2020s). From the cysteine up to the phenylalanine, the CDR3 has a length of 16 residues. Kept here is only the CDR3 DNA, which spans 48 bases and is read in frame from base 1. The germline V gene (reference sequence) provides CDR1 SSHAT and CDR2 FNYEAQ. Compared with germline, V lacks 3 bases and J lacks 8 bases; bases without a gene match: 13. This clonotype appeared a few times. It has no known antigen specificity. No base quality values were provided; no much bigger clone lies one nucleotide off. The library was made by RT-PCR. TCRdb records NextSeq 550 as the sequencer. TCRdb reran the public reads through fastp at Q25 and MiXCR, keeping productive beta chains. Entries that share a CDR3 protein sequence are merged under the most common genes and DNA. In all, the sample holds roughly 880,000 distinct CDR3 sequences, and around 17% of those were seen once. In total, the top ten clones hold roughly 6% of the sample.

The chain joins TRBV7-7 to TRBJ2-1, with TRBD2 matching 7 junction bases. The sample was blood, either unsorted or a sorted T cell fraction (not recorded which). The TCR sequence derives from a human donor who was either an allogeneic HSCT recipient or a stem cell or donor lymphocyte infusion donor (not recorded which). It is not recorded whose cells these are; they may come from a transplant donor. The DNA sequence is as follows: TGTGCCAGCAGCTTGACCGCGGGAGCGATGGAGCATGAGCAGTTCTTC. Protein translation: CASSLTAGAMEHEQFF.